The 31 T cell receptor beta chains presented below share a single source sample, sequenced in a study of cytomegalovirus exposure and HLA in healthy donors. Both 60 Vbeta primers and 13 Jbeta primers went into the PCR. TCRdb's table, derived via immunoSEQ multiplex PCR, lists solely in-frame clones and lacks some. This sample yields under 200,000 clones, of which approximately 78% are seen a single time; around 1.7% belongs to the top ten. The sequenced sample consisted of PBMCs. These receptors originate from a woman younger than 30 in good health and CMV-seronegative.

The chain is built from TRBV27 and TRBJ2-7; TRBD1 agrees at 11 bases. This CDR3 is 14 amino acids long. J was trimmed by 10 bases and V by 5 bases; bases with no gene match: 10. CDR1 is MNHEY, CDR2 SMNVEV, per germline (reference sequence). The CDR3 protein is CASSPGQGAVRQYF. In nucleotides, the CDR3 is TGTGCCAGCAGTCCCGGACAGGGGGCGGTTAGACAGTACTTC.

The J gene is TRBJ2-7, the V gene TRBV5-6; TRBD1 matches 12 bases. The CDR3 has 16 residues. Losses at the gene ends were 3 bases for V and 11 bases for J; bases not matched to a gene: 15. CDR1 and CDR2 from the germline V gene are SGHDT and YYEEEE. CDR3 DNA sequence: TGTGCCAGCAGCTCGAAGTCCCGGGACAGGGGGCGTTTAGAGTACGTC. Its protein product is CASSSKSRDRGRLEYV.

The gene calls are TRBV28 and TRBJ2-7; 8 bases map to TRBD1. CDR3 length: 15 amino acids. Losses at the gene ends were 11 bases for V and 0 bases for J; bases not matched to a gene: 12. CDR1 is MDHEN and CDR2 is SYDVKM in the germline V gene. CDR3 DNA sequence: TGTGCCGCCAGGGCGGGACAGGATAGCTCCTACGAGCAGTACGTC. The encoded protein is CAARAGQDSSYEQYV.

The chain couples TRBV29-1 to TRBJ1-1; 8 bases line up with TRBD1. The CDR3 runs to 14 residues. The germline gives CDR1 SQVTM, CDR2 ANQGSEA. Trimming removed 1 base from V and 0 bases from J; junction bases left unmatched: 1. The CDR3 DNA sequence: TGCAGCGTTGAAGGGACAGGGATGAACACTGAAGCTTTCTTT. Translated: CSVEGTGMNTEAFF.

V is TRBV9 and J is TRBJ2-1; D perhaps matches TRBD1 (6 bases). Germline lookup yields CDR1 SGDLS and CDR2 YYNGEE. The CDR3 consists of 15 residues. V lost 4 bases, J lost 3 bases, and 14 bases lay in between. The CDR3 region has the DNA TGTGCCAGCAGCTCCCAGGGGCGGAACTACAATGAGCAGTTCTTC. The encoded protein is CASSSQGRNYNEQFF.

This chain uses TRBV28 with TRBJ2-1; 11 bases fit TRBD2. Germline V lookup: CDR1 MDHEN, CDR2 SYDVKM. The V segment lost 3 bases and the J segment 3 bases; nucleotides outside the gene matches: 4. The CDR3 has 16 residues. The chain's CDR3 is CASSFRLAGLYNEQFF. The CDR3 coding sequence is TGTGCCAGCAGTTTTCGACTAGCGGGGCTCTACAATGAGCAGTTCTTC.

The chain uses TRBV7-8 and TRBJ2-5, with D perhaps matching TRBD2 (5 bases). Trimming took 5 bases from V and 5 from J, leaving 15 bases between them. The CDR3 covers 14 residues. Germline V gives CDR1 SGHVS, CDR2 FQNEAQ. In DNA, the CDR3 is TGTGCCAGCAGCCCCCGGGAAGCTCTGGAGACCCAGTACTTC. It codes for CASSPREALETQYF.

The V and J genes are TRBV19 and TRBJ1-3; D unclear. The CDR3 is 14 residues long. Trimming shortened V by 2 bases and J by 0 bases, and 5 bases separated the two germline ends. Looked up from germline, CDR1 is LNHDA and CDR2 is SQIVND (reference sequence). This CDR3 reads CASSITFSGNTIYF. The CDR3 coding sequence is TGTGCCAGTAGTATAACATTCTCTGGAAACACCATATATTTT.

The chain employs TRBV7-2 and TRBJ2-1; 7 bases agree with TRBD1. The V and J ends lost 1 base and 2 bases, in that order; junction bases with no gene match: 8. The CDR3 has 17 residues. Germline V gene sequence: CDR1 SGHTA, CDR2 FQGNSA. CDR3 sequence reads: CASSLEYSGQAYNEQFF. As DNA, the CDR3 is TGTGCCAGCAGCTTAGAGTATTCAGGACAGGCCTACAATGAGCAGTTCTTC.

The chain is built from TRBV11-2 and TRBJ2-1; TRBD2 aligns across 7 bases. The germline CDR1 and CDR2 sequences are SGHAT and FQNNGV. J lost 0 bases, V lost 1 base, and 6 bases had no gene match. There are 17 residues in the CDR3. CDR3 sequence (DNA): TGTGCCAGCAGCTTAGCGCTAGCGGAGAGCTCCTACAATGAGCAGTTCTTC. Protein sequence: CASSLALAESSYNEQFF.

The CDR3 region is CASSLPPDREAYEQYF. In DNA, the CDR3 is TGTGCCAGCAGCTTGCCGCCGGACAGGGAGGCCTACGAGCAGTACTTC. The J gene is TRBJ2-7, the V gene TRBV5-6, with TRBD1 identical over 8 bases. The CDR3 has 16 amino acids. Trimming at V came to 1 base and at J to 2 bases, leaving 8 bases not matched to a gene. Germline CDR1 SGHDT, CDR2 YYEEEE.

In DNA form, the CDR3 reads TGTGCCAGCAGTGGTCGACGGGACAGGTTTAATCAGCCCCAGCATTTT. The encoded protein is CASSGRRDRFNQPQHF. The rearrangement joins TRBV2 to TRBJ1-5; TRBD1 aligns across 8 bases. The trim removed 4 bases at V and 4 bases at J, leaving 9 bases unmatched. From germline, CDR1 is SNHLY and CDR2 FYNNEI. The CDR3 runs to 16 residues.

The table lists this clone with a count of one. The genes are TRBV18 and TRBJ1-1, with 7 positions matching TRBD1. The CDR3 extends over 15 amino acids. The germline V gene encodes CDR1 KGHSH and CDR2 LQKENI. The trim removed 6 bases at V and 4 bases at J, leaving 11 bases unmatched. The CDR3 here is CASSHDRVGTTEAFF. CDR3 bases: TGTGCCAGCTCGCATGACAGGGTTGGGACCACTGAAGCTTTCTTT.

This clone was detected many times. The CDR3 DNA reads TGTGCCAGCCATCAGGGCAGGCGGAATGGCTACACCTTC. This gives the protein CASHQGRRNGYTF. The V gene is TRBV2, the J gene TRBJ1-2; the D gene is possibly TRBD1 (5 bases). Germline V CDR1 and CDR2: SNHLY, FYNNEI. V lost 8 bases, J lost 6 bases, and 16 bases lay in between. This CDR3 region has 13 residues.

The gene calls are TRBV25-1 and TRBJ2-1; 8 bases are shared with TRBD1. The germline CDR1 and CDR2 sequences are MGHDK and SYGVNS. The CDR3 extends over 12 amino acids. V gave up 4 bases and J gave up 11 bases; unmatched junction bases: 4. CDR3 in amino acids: CASSAGTGKQFF. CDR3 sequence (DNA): TGTGCCAGCAGTGCCGGGACAGGCAAGCAGTTCTTC.

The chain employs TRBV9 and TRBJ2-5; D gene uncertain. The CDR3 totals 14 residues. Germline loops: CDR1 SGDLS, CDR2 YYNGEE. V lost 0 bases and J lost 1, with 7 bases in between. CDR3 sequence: CASSVGQSQETQYF. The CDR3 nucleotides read TGTGCCAGCAGCGTAGGTCAGTCCCAAGAGACCCAGTACTTC.

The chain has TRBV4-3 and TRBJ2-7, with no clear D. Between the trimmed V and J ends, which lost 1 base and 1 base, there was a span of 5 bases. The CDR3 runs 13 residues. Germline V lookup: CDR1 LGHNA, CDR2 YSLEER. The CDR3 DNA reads TGCGCCAGCAGCCAAGCAGTTTCCTACGAGCAGTACTTC. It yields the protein CASSQAVSYEQYF.

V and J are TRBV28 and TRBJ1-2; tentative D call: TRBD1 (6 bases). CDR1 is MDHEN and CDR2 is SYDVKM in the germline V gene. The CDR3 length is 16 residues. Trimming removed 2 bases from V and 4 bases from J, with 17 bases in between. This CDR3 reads CASSLGGSGEFYGYTF. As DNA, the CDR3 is TGTGCCAGCAGTTTAGGTGGATCAGGGGAATTCTATGGCTACACCTTC.

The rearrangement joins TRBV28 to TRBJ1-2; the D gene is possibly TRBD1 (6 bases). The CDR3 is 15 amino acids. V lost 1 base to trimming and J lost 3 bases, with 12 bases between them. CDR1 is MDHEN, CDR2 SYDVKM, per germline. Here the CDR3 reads CASSLSQGSYYGYTF. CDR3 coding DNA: TGTGCCAGCAGTTTATCGCAGGGGAGTTACTATGGCTACACCTTC.

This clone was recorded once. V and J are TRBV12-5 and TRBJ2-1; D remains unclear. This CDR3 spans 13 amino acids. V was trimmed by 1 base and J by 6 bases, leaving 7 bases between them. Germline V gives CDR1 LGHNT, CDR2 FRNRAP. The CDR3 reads CASGLGRINEQFF. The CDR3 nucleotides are TGTGCTAGTGGTTTGGGGCGGATCAATGAGCAGTTCTTC.

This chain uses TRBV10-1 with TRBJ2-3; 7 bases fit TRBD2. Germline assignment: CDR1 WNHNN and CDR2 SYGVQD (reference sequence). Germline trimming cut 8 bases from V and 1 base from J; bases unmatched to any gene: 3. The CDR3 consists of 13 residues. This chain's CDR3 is CASQRDRTDTQYF. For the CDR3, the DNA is TGCGCCAGCCAGCGGGACCGCACAGATACGCAGTATTTT.

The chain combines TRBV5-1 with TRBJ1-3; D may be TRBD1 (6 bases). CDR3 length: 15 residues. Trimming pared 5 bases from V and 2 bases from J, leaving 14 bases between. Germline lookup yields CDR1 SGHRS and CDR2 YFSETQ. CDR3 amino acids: CASRRDTDAGNTIYF. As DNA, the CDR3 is TGCGCCAGCAGACGGGACACGGACGCTGGAAACACCATATATTTT. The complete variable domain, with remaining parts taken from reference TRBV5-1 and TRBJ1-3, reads KAGVTQTPRYLIKTRGQQVTLSCSPISGHRSVSWYQQTPGQGLQFLFEYFSETQRNKGNFPGRFSGRQFSNSRSEMNVSTLELGDSALYLCASRRDTDAGNTIYFGEGSWLTVV.

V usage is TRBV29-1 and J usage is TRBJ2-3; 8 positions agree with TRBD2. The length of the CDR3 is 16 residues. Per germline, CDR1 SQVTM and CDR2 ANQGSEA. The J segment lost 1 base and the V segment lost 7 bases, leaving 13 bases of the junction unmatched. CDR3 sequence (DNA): TGCAGCGCCTTAAGGGCTAGCGGGTTCGGCACAGATACGCAGTATTTT. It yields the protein CSALRASGFGTDTQYF.

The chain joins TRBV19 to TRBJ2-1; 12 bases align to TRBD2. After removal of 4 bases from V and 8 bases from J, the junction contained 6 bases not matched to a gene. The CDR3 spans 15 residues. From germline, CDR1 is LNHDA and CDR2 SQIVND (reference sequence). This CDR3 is CASSTLAGGPHEQFF. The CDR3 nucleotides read TGTGCCAGTAGTACCCTAGCGGGAGGGCCCCATGAGCAGTTCTTC.

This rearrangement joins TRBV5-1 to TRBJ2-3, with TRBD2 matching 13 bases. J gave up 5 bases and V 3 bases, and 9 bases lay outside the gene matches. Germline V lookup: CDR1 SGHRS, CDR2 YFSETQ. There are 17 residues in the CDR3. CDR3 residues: CASSSRPLAGGLDTQYF. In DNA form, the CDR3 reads TGCGCCAGCAGCTCCCGGCCACTAGCGGGAGGGTTAGATACGCAGTATTTT.

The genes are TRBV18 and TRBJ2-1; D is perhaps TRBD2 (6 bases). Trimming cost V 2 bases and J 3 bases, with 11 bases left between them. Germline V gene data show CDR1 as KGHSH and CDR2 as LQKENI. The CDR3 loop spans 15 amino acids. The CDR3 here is CASSPLASDYNEQFF. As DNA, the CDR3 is TGTGCCAGCTCACCATTGGCTAGCGACTACAATGAGCAGTTCTTC.

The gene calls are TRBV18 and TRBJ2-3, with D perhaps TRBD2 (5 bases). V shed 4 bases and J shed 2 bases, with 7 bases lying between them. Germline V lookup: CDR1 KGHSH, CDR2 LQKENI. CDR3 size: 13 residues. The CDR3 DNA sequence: TGTGCCAGCTCACGGACTTCCACAGATACGCAGTATTTT. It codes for CASSRTSTDTQYF.

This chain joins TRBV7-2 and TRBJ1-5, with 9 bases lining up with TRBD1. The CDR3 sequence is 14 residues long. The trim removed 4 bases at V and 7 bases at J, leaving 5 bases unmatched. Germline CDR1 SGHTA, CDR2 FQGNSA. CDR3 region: CASSSQGAGQPQHF. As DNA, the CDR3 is TGTGCCAGCAGCTCACAGGGGGCCGGGCAGCCCCAGCATTTT.

This chain's CDR3 is CASSLGGSGYF. CDR3 sequence (DNA): TGTGCCAGCAGCTTGGGAGGGTCAGGATATTTT. The chain links TRBV5-6 to TRBJ2-3; the D gene is possibly TRBD2 (5 bases). CDR3 length: 11 residues. Between the trimmed V and J ends, which lost 0 bases and 15 bases, there was a span of 11 bases. Germline CDR1 SGHDT, CDR2 YYEEEE.

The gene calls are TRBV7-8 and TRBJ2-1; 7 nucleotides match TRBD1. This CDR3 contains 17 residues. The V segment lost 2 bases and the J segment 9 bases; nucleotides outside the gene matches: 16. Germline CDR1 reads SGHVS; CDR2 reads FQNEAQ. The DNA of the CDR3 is TGTGCCAGCAGCTTAAATCGGAAGACAGGGTGGGACCTTGAGCAGTTCTTC. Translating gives CASSLNRKTGWDLEQFF.

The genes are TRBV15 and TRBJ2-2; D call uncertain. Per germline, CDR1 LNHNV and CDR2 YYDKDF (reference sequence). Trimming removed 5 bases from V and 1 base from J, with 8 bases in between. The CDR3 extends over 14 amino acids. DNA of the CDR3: TGTGCCACCAGCGGGCCTCAGAACACCGGGGAGCTGTTTTTT. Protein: CATSGPQNTGELFF.